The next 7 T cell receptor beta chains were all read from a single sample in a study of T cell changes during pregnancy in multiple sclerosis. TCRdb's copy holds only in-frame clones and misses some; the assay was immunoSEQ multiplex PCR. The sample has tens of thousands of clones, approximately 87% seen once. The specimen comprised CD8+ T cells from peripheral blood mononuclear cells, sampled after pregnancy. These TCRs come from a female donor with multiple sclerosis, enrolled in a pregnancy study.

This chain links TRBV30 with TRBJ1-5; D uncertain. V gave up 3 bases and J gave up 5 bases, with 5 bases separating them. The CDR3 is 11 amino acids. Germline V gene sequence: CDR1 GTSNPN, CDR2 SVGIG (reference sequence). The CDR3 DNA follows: TGTGCCTGGAGGCCGGATCAGCCCCAGCATTTT. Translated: CAWRPDQPQHF.

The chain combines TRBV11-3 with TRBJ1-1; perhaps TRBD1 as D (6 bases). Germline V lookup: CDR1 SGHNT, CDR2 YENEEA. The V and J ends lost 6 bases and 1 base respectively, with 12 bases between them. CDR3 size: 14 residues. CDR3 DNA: TGTGCCAGCAGTACCAGGGGACCGAACACTGAAGCTTTCTTT. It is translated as CASSTRGPNTEAFF.

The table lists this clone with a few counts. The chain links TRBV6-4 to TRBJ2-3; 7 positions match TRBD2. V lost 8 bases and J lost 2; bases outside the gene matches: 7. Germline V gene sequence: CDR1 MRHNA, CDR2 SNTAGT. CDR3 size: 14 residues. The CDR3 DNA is TGTGCCAGCCGGAGTCGGGGGGACACAGATACGCAGTATTTT. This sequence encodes CASRSRGDTDTQYF.

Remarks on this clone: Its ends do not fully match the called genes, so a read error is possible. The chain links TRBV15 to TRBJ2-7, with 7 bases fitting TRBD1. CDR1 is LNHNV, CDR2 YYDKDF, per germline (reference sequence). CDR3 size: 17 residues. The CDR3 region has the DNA TGTGCCACCAGCAGAGATTTCATCCGGGAAGGGGGCTACGAACAGTACTTC. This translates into CATSRDFIREGGYEQYF.

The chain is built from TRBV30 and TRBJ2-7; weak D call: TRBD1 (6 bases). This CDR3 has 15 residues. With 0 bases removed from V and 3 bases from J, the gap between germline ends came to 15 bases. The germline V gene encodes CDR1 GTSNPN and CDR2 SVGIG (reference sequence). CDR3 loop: CAWSVFQGPFYEQYF. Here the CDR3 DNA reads TGTGCCTGGAGTGTATTCCAGGGGCCCTTCTACGAGCAGTACTTC.

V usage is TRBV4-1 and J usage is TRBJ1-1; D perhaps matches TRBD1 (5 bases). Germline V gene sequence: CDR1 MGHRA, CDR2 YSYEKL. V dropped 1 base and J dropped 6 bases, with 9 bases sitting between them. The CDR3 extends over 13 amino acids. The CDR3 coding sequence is TGCGCCAGCAGCCAAGTTGGGGCGCCTGAAGCTTTCTTT. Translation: CASSQVGAPEAFF.

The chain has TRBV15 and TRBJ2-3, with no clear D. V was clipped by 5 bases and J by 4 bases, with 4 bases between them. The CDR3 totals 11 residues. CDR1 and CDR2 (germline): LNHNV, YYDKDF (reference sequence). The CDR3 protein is CATSHSDTQYF. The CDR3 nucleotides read TGTGCCACCAGCCACTCAGATACGCAGTATTTT.